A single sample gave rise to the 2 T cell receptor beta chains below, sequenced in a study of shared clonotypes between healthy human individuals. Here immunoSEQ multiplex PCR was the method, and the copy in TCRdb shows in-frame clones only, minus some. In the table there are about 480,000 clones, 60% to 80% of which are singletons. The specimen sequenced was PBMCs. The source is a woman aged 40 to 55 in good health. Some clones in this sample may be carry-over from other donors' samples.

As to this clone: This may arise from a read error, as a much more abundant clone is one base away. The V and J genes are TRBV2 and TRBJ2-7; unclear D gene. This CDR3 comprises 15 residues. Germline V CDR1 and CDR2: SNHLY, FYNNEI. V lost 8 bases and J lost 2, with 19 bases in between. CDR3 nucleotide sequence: TGTGCCAGCGGTGTTCTACCAGTCGGCACCTACGAGCAGTACTTC. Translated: CASGVLPVGTYEQYF.

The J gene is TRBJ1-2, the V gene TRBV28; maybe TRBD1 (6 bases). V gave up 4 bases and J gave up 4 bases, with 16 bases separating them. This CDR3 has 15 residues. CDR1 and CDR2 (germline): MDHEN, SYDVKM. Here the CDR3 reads CASSSFTGLSYGYTF. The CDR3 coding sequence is TGTGCCAGCAGTTCGTTCACAGGGCTATCCTATGGCTACACCTTC.